A single T cell receptor (beta chain) is shown here with its context. There is no known antigen for this receptor. One base away there is no much larger clone; base qualities are not given. The sample is drawn from a study of blood T cell repertoires in COVID-19 (dated by TCRdb to about 2020). Notes on the research overall: Collaborator samples came from the United States, Italy and Spain and covered acute and convalescent phases of COVID-19. The samples were drawn from two sources: the first 160 participants of the ongoing ImmuneRACE study, and 1,000 to 1,500 subjects contributed by 6 global collaborators. Where available, HLA class I and class II types were obtained from metadata supplied by the sample provider rather than from assay-based typing. The dataset comprised deeply sampled blood TCRbeta repertoires from subjects exposed to, actively infected with, or recovered from COVID-19. The prospective study material was composed of cDNA or gDNA derived from T cells, B-cell-depleted T cells, or PBMCs. The repertoires were released in a freely available public database intended as a resource for research on the immune response to SARS-CoV-2. Nearly every sample came with metadata listing a de-identified subject ID, COVID-19 status, age in years and sex. Paper-wide results and their limitations: The quantity of clinical and demographic metadata differed by source and by participant and was supplied without curation.

TCRbeta CDR3 regions were amplified from genomic DNA using the immunoSEQ Assay, a bias-controlled multiplex PCR. On the study's bioinformatics: Nucleated cell counts per sample were estimated from amplification of reference gene primers within the assay. To quantify the absolute abundance of each unique TCRbeta CDR3 rearrangement, sequence reads were collapsed and filtered. For each sample, productive Simpson clonality was calculated as the square root of Simpson's diversity index across productive rearrangements. The source is immuneACCESS, and TCRdb retained only in-frame sequences with V and J called. Part of the clones is not carried over; for the studies checked, unresolved V genes explain less than half of this, and the remainder is unexplained. V and J calls and clone size are copied from that table; D and trimming were computed from the DNA. This sample gives about 220,000 clones in total; more than 75% of them show up just once. The ten largest clones represent more than 10% of the sample.

As encoded in the germline V gene, CDR1 is SQVTM while CDR2 is ANQGSEA. Its CDR3 holds 14 amino acids, cysteine through phenylalanine. The retained sequence is limited to the CDR3, 42 bases, with the frame set at the first base. V is trimmed back by 8 bases and J by 5 bases, and the junction contains 12 bases that no gene match accounts for. Whole blood was collected in K2EDTA tubes by collaborating institutions according to the institutions' own protocols. For TCRbeta analysis, collaborators shipped samples in one of three forms: frozen whole blood, isolated PBMCs, or DNA extracted from either of those sample types.

The chain couples TRBV29-1 to TRBJ2-3; 8 bases in the junction line up with TRBD2. The TCR comes from a human donor in a cohort sampled during active COVID-19. The specimen was peripheral blood. The nucleotide sequence reads TGCAGCCCCTGGGGGATAGCGGGGTTAGATACGCAGTATTTT. Its protein product is CSPWGIAGLDTQYF.